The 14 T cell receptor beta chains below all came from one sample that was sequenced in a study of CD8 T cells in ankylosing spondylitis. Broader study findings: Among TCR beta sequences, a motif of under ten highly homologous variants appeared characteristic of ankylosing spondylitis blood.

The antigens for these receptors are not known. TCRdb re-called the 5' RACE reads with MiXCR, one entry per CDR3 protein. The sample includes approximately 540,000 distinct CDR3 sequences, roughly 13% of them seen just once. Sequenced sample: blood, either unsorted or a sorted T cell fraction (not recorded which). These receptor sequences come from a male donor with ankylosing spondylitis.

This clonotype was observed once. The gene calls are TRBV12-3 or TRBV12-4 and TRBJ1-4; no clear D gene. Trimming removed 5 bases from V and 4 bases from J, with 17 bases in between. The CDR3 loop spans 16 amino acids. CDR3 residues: CASSLEGPGSNEKLFF. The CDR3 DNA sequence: TGTGCCAGCAGTCTAGAAGGCCCCGGGAGTAATGAAAAACTGTTTTTT.

The CDR3, as DNA: TGTGCCAGCAGCTCTGCACCGGGCAGGGGGTTCTATGGCTACACCTTC. Protein: CASSSAPGRGFYGYTF. The chain employs TRBV11-2 and TRBJ1-2; 7 bases match TRBD1. V dropped 4 bases and J dropped 4; count of bases not matched to a gene: 12. Germline V lookup: CDR1 SGHAT, CDR2 FQNNGV. The CDR3 length is 16 residues.

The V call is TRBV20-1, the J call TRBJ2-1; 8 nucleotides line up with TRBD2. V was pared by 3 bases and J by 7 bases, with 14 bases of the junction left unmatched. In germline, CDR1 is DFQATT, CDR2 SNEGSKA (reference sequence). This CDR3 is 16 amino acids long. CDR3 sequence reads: CSARIIGSGGWNEQFF. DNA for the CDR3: TGCAGTGCTAGGATTATAGGCTCGGGAGGGTGGAATGAGCAGTTCTTC.

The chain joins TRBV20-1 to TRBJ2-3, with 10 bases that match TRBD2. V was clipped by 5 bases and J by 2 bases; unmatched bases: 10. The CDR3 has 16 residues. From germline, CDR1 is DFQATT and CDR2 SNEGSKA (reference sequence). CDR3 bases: TGCAGTGCTCCCCCGGGACTAGCGCACTACACAGATACGCAGTATTTT. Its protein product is CSAPPGLAHYTDTQYF.

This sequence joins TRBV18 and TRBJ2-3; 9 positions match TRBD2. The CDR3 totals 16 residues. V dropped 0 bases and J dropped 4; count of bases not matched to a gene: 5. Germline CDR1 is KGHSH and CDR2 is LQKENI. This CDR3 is CASSPPVAGASDTQYF. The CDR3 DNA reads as TGTGCCAGCTCACCACCGGTAGCGGGAGCTTCAGATACGCAGTATTTT.

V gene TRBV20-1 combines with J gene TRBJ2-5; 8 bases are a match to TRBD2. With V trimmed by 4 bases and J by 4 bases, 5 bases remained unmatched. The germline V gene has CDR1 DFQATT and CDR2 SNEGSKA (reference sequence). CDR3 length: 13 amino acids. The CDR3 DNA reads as TGCAGTGCTACCCGGACTAGCCGAGAGACCCAGTACTTC. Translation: CSATRTSRETQYF.

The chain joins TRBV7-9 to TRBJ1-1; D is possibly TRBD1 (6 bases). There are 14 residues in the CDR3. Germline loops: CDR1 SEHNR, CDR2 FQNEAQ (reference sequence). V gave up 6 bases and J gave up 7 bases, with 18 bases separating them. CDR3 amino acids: CASSLTEGVSEAFF. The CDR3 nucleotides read TGTGCCAGCAGTCTGACCGAGGGGGTCAGTGAAGCTTTCTTT.

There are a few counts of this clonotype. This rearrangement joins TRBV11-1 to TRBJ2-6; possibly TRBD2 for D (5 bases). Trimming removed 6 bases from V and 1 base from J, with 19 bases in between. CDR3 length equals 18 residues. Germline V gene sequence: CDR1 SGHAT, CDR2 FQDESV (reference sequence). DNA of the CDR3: TGTGCCAGCAGGTCCGATTTTGGGGAGTGGTCTGGGGCCAACGTCCTGACTTTC. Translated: CASRSDFGEWSGANVLTF.

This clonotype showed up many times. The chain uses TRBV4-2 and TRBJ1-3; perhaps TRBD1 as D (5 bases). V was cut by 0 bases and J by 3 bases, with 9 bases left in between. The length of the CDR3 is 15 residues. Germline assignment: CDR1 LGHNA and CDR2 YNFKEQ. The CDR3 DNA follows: TGTGCCAGCAGCCAAGAGTGGGGACGTGGAAACACCATATATTTT. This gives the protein CASSQEWGRGNTIYF.

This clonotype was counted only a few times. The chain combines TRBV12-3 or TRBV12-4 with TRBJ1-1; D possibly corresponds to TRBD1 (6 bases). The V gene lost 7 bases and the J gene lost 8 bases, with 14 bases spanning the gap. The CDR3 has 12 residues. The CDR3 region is CASTVGGTEAFF. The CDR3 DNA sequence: TGTGCCAGCACTGTGGGGGGGACAGAAGCTTTCTTT.

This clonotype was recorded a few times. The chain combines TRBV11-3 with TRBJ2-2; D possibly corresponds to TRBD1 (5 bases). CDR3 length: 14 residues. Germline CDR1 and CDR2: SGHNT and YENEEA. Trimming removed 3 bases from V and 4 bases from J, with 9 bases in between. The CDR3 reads CASSLDTSTGELFF. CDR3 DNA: TGTGCCAGCAGCTTGGACACTTCCACCGGGGAGCTGTTTTTT.

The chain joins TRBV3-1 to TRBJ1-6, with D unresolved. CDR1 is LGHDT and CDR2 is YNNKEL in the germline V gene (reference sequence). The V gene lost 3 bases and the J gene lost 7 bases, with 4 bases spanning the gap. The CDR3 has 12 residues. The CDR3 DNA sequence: TGTGCCAGCAGCCAGGGGAATTCACCCCTCCACTTT. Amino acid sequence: CASSQGNSPLHF. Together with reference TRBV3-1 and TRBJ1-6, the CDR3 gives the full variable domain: DTAVSQTPKYLVTQMGNDKSIKCEQNLGHDTMYWYKQDSKKFLKIMFSYNNKELIINETVPNRFSPKSPDKAHLNLHINSLELGDSAVYFCASSQGNSPLHFGNGTRLTVT.

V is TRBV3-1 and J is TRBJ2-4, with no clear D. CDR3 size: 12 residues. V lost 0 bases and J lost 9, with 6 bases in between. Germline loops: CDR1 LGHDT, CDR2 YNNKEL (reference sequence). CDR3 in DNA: TGTGCCAGCAGCCAAGAGGATGTCATTCAGTACTTC. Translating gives CASSQEDVIQYF.

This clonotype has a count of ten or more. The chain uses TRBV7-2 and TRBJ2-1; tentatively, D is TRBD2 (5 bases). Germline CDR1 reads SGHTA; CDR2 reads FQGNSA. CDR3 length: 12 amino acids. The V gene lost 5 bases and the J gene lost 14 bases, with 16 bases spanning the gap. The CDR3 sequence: CASSSQAEGKFF. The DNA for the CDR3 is TGTGCCAGCAGCAGCCAGGCCGAGGGAAAGTTCTTC.